Here is one TCR beta chain with its context. Its antigen is unknown. Via MiXCR, TCRdb re-called the reads, giving one row per CDR3 protein. The sample contains some 700,000 distinct CDR3 sequences, around 30% of which appear only once. These data come from a study of T cell repertoires in cytomegalovirus infection. On the study more broadly: Recently identified HLA-C-restricted CMV epitopes were among the peptides used. Public signatures in TCR beta pointed to CMV infection and matching HLA type.

The CDR3 sequence is 13 residues long. V was cut by 5 bases and J by 8 bases, with 16 bases left in between. Germline V gene sequence: CDR1 DFQATT, CDR2 SNEGSKA (reference sequence). The chain couples TRBV20-1 to TRBJ2-1; D is uncertain. Sequenced material: cultured PBMCs, taken from culture after CMV antigen stimulation. This receptor was taken from a human donor in good health (CMV status not recorded). Some clones in this sample may be carry-over from other donors' samples. The CDR3 nucleotides read TGCAGTGCTCGAGCAAGTGGAGCCTATGAGCAGTTCTTC. This translates into CSARASGAYEQFF.